Each of the 5 T cell receptor beta chains below was sequenced from the same sample in a study of early T cells in non-severe SARS-CoV-2 infection. Via MiXCR, TCRdb re-called the 5' RACE reads, giving one row per CDR3 protein. The table shows more than 65,000 distinct CDR3 sequences, with around 13% occurring only once. The sample comprised whole blood. These receptor sequences come from an adult who was a healthcare worker with PCR-confirmed SARS-CoV-2 infection or an uninfected control (not recorded which).

This clonotype was detected many times. This sequence joins TRBV28 and TRBJ2-7; D gene uncertain. The CDR3 has 15 residues. V was trimmed by 5 bases and J by 3 bases, leaving 17 bases between them. Germline V gene data show CDR1 as MDHEN and CDR2 as SYDVKM. The CDR3 loop reads CASSPPMGSLYEQYF. The CDR3, as DNA: TGTGCCAGCAGTCCCCCAATGGGTTCACTCTACGAGCAGTACTTC.

This clonotype was seen repeatedly, ten times or more. The chain combines TRBV4-3 with TRBJ2-1; the D gene is possibly TRBD1 (5 bases). This CDR3 has 19 amino acids. Germline V gene data show CDR1 as LGHNA and CDR2 as YSLEER. With 3 bases removed from V and 2 bases from J, the gap between germline ends came to 23 bases. Here the CDR3 reads CASSHSRGKEVVAYNEQFF. The CDR3 DNA sequence: TGCGCCAGCAGCCATTCAAGGGGCAAGGAAGTCGTCGCCTACAATGAGCAGTTCTTC.

At least ten counts were recorded for this clonotype. The chain employs TRBV12-5 and TRBJ2-3; TRBD2 agrees at 10 bases. Trimming took 0 bases from V and 4 from J; bases not matched to a gene: 1. This CDR3 region has 15 residues. Per germline, CDR1 LGHNT and CDR2 FRNRAP. The CDR3 DNA reads as TGTGCTAGTGGTTTGGTACTAGCGGGACCAGATACGCAGTATTTT. Protein sequence: CASGLVLAGPDTQYF.

This clonotype has ten or more counts. The V call is TRBV11-2, the J call TRBJ2-7; 8 bases agree with TRBD1. Trimming cost V 5 bases and J 3 bases; bases outside gene matches: 9. The germline V gene encodes CDR1 SGHAT and CDR2 FQNNGV. There are 15 residues in the CDR3. CDR3 nucleotide sequence: TGTGCCAGCAGCACCGGGACAGGATATCGCTACGAGCAGTACTTC. This sequence encodes CASSTGTGYRYEQYF.

This clonotype has a count of ten or more. The chain employs TRBV11-2 and TRBJ2-3; no definite D call. CDR1 and CDR2 (germline): SGHAT, FQNNGV. This CDR3 is 17 amino acids long. V was pared by 4 bases and J by 0 bases, with 17 bases between. In nucleotides, the CDR3 is TGTGCCAGCAGCTCACATCACCCAAGAAGAAGCACAGATACGCAGTATTTT. It yields the protein CASSSHHPRRSTDTQYF.